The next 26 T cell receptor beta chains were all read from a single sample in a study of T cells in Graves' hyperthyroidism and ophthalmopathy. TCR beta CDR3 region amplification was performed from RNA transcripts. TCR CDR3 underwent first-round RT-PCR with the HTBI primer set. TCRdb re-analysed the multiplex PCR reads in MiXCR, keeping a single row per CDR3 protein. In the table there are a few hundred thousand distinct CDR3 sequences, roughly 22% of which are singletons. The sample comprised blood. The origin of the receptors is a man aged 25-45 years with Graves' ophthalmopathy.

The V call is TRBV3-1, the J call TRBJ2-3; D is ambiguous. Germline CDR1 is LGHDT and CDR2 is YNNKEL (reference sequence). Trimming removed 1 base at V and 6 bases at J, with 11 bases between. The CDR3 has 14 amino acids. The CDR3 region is CASSQGLGSDTQYF. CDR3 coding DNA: TGTGCCAGCAGCCAAGGTCTAGGGTCGGATACGCAGTATTTT.

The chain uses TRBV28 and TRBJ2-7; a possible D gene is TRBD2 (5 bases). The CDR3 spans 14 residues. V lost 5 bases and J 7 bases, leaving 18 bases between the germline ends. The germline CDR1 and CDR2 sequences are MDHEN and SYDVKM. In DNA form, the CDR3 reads TGTGCCAGCAGTACGGCGGGCGGCCCGTGGGAGCAGTACTTC. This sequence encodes CASSTAGGPWEQYF.

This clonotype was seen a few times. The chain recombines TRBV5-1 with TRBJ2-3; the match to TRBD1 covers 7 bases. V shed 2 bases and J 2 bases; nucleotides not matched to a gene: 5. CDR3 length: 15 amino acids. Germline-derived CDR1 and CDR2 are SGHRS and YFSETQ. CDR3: CASSLGQAFTDTQYF. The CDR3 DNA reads TGCGCCAGCAGCTTAGGACAGGCCTTCACAGATACGCAGTATTTT.

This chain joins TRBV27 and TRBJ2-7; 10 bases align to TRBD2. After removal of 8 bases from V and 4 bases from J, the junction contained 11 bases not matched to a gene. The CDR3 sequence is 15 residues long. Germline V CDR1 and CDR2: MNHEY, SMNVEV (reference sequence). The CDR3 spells CASLAQASGRYEQYF. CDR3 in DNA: TGTGCCAGCCTCGCCCAGGCTAGCGGGAGATACGAGCAGTACTTC.

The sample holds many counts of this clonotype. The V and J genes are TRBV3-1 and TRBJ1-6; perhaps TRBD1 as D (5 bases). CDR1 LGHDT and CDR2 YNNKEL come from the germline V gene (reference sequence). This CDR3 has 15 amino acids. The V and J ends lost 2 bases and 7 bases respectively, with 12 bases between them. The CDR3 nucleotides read TGTGCCAGCAGCCAATCCTTGAGGGGCAATTCACCCCTCCACTTT. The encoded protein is CASSQSLRGNSPLHF. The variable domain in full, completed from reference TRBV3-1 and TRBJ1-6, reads DTAVSQTPKYLVTQMGNDKSIKCEQNLGHDTMYWYKQDSKKFLKIMFSYNNKELIINETVPNRFSPKSPDKAHLNLHINSLELGDSAVYFCASSQSLRGNSPLHFGNGTRLTVT.

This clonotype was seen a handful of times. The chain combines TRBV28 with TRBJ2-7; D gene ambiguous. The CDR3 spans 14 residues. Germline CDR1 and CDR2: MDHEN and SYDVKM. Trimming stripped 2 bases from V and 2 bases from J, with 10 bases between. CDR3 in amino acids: CASSLGTTTYEQYF. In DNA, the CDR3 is TGTGCCAGCAGTTTAGGCACGACAACCTACGAGCAGTACTTC.

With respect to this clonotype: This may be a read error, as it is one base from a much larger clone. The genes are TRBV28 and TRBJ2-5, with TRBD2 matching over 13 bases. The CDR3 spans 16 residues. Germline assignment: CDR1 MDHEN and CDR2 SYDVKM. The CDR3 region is CVSSLGQLAGGETQYF. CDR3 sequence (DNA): TGTGTCAGCAGTTTAGGACAACTAGCGGGAGGGGAGACCCAGTACTTC.

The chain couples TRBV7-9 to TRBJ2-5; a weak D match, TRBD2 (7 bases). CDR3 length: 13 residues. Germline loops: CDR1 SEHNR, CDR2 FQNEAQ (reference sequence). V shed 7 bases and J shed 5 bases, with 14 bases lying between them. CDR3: CASTWGGWETQYF. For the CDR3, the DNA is TGTGCCAGCACATGGGGGGGCTGGGAGACCCAGTACTTC.

This CDR3 reads CASSASGGETQYF. CDR3 DNA: TGTGCCAGCAGCGCCTCAGGGGGGGAGACCCAGTACTTC. The chain carries TRBV9 and TRBJ2-5; possibly TRBD1 for D (7 bases). Germline CDR1 reads SGDLS; CDR2 reads YYNGEE. This CDR3 is built from 13 residues. V was pared by 3 bases and J by 5 bases, with 11 bases between.

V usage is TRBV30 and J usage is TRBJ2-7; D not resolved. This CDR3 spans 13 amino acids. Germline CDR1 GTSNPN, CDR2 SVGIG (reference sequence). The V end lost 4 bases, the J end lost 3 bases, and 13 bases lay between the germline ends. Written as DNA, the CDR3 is TGTGCCTGGAATAAGAGGCTCAACTACGAGCAGTACTTC. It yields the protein CAWNKRLNYEQYF. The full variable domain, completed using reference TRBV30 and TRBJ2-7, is SQTIHQWPATLVQPVGSPLSLECTVEGTSNPNLYWYRQAAGRGLQLLFYSVGIGQISSEVPQNLSASRPQDRQFILSSKKLLLSDSGFYLCAWNKRLNYEQYFGPGTRLTVT.

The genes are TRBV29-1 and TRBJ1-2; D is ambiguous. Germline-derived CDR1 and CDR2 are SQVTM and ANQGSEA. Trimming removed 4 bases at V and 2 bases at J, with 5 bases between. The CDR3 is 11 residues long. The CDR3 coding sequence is TGCAGCGTTGGGAGAAACTATGGCTACACCTTC. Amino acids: CSVGRNYGYTF.

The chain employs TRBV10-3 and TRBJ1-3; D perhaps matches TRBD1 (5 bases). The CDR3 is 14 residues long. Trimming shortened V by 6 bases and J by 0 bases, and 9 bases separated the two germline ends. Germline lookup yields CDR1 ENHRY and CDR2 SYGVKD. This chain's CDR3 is CAISATDSGNTIYF. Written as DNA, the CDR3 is TGTGCCATCAGCGCGACAGACTCTGGAAACACCATATATTTT.

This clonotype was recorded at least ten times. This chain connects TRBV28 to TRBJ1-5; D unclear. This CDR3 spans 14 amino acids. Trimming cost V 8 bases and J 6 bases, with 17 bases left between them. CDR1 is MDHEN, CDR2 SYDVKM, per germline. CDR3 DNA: TGTGCCAGCGGATGGGCGGCTATTAGTCAGCCCCAGCATTTT. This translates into CASGWAAISQPQHF. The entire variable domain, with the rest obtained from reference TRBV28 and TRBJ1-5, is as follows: DVKVTQSSRYLVKRTGEKVFLECVQDMDHENMFWYRQDPGLGLRLIYFSYDVKMKEKGDIPEGYSVSREKKERFSLILESASTNQTSMYLCASGWAAISQPQHFGDGTRLSIL.

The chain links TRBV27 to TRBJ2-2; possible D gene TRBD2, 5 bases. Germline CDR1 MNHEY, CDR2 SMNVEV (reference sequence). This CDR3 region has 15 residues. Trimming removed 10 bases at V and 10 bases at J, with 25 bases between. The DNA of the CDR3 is TGTGCCACCTCGCGGGCCAGGTCCTCAGTTCAGGAGCTGTTTTTT. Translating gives CATSRARSSVQELFF.

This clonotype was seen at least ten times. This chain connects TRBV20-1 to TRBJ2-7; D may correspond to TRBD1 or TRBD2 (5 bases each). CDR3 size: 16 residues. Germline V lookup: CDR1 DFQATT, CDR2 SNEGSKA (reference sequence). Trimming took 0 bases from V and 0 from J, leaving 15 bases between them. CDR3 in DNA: TGCAGTGCTAGAGATTTGGGGCGAGGGAGCTCCTACGAGCAGTACTTC. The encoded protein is CSARDLGRGSSYEQYF.

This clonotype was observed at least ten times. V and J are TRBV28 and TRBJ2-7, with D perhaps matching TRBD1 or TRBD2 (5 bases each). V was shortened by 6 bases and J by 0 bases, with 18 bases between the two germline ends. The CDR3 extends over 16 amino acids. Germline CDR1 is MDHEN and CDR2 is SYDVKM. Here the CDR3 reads CASSLTGGQNSYEQYF. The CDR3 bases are TGTGCCAGCAGCTTAACTGGAGGACAAAACTCCTACGAGCAGTACTTC.

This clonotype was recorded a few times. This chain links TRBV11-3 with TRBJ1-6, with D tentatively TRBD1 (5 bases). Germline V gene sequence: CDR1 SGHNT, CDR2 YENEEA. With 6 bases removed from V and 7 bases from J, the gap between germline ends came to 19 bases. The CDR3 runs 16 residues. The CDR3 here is CASSRMAGRLNSPLHF. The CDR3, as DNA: TGTGCCAGCAGTCGGATGGCAGGGCGATTAAATTCACCCCTCCACTTT.

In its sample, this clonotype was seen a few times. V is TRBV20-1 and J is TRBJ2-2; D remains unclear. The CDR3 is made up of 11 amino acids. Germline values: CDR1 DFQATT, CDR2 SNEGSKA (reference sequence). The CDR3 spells CSAANTGELFF. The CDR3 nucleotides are TGCAGCGCGGCGAACACCGGGGAGCTGTTTTTT.

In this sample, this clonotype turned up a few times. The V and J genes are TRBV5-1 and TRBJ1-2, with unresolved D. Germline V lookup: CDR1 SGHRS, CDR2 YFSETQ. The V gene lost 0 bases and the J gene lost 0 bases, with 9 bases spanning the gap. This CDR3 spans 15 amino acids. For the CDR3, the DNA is TGCGCCAGCAGCTTGGAGGCCAGTCCTAACTATGGCTACACCTTC. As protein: CASSLEASPNYGYTF.

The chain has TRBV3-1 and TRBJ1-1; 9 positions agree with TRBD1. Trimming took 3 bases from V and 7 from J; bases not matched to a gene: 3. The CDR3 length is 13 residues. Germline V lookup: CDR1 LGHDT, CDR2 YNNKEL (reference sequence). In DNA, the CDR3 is TGTGCCAGCAGCCAGACAGGGGGTCTTGAAGCTTTCTTT. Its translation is CASSQTGGLEAFF.

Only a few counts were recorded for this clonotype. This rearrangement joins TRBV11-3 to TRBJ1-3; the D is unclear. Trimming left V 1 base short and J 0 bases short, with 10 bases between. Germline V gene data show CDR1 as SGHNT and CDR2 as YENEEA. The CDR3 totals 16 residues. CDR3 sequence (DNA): TGTGCCAGCAGCTTAGCAGGAGATTACTCTGGAAACACCATATATTTT. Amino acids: CASSLAGDYSGNTIYF.

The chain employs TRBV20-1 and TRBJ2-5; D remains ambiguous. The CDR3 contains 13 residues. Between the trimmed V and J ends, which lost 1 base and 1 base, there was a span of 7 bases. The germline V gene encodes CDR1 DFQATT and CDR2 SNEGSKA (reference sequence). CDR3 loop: CSARGLAQETQYF. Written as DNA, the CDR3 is TGCAGTGCTAGAGGTCTGGCCCAAGAGACCCAGTACTTC.

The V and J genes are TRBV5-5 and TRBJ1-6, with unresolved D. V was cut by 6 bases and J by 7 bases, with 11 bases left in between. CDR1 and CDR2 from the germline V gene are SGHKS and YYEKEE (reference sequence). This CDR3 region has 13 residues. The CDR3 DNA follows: TGTGCCAGCAACGGGGAAGGAAATTCACCCCTCCACTTT. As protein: CASNGEGNSPLHF.

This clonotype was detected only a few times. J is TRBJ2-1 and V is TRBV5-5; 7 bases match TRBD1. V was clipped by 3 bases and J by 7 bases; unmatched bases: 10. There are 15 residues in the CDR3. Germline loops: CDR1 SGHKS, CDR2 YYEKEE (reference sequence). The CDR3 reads CASSSRQGRPNEQFF. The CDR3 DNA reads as TGTGCCAGCAGCTCTCGACAGGGACGACCGAATGAGCAGTTCTTC.

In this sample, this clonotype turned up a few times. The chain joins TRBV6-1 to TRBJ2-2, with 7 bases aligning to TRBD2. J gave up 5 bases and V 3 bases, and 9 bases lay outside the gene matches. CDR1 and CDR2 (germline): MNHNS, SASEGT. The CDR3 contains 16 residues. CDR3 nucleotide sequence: TGTGCCAGCAGTGAGGGAACGGGAGGCTTGACCGGGGAGCTGTTTTTT. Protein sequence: CASSEGTGGLTGELFF.

As DNA, the CDR3 is TGTGCCAGCAGCTTAACACGGAAAAACGCTGGGGCCAACGTCCTGACTTTC. The encoded protein is CASSLTRKNAGANVLTF. The V call is TRBV7-9, the J call TRBJ2-6; D ambiguous. The V end was cut by 2 bases, the J end by 2 bases, with 13 bases between. In germline, CDR1 is SEHNR, CDR2 FQNEAQ (reference sequence). CDR3 length: 17 residues.